Reported below is one T cell receptor (beta chain). The antigen is unknown. The use of a sample-barcoded 5' primer and a J-beta primer mix characterized a second PCR of roughly 7 to 11 cycles. MiXCR, run by TCRdb on the 5' RACE reads, gives a single entry per CDR3 protein. The profile shows 550,000 to 700,000 distinct CDR3 sequences, 25% to 30% of them singletons. The data were taken from a study of blood T cells in healthy people across ages. Overall study findings and caveats: Age brought a roughly linear fall in TCR beta diversity measured per million T cells. Greater diversity and more naive CD4+ cells were seen in long-lived donors than in aged donors.

The CDR3 contains 13 residues. Germline lookup yields CDR1 SNHLY and CDR2 FYNNEI. Trimming left V 5 bases short and J 4 bases short, with 9 bases between. Sample: blood. This chain links TRBV2 with TRBJ1-3; D is unresolved. The sequence derives from a woman in her seventies in good health. The CDR3 sequence is CASSQNAGNTIYF. CDR3 bases: TGTGCCAGCAGTCAAAATGCCGGAAACACCATATATTTT.